Below are 26 T cell receptor beta chains sequenced from a single sample in a study of response to subunit inactivated influenza vaccine. A single record per CDR3 protein comes from TCRdb applying MiXCR to the RT-PCR reads. This sample has some 550,000 distinct CDR3 sequences; roughly 25% occur once, and the top ten carry 2.5% to 3%. The same data also went into a second study, on T cells expressing NK-cell markers. That source reports: UMI-tagged 5'RACE template switching yielded the TCR beta cDNA.

The sample in question was CD4+ T cells sorted from PBMCs, obtained roughly 12 days after vaccination. These receptor sequences come from a middle-aged man who received an inactivated influenza vaccine.

V gene TRBV15 combines with J gene TRBJ2-5, with D perhaps TRBD1 (5 bases). From germline, CDR1 is LNHNV and CDR2 YYDKDF (reference sequence). The CDR3 covers 17 residues. Trimming stripped 0 bases from V and 3 bases from J, with 17 bases between. This CDR3 is CATSRDLRPGSEETQYF. The CDR3 DNA is TGTGCCACCAGCAGAGATCTTCGTCCAGGGTCAGAAGAGACCCAGTACTTC.

This clonotype was found many times. The genes are TRBV20-1 and TRBJ2-2; 9 bases fit TRBD2. Germline values: CDR1 DFQATT, CDR2 SNEGSKA (reference sequence). V lost 3 bases, J lost 8 bases, and 16 bases stayed unmatched. There are 17 residues in the CDR3. The CDR3 here is CSARPPAGGSYGGELFF. Here the CDR3 DNA reads TGCAGTGCTAGGCCACCAGCGGGGGGCTCGTATGGTGGGGAGCTGTTTTTT.

The rearrangement links TRBV28 to TRBJ2-7; D is undetermined. This CDR3 has 13 amino acids. Germline V gives CDR1 MDHEN, CDR2 SYDVKM. The V gene lost 3 bases and the J gene lost 5 bases, with 11 bases spanning the gap. CDR3 nucleotides: TGTGCCAGCAGTTTCCACGCCGCCCACGAGCAGTACTTC. This sequence encodes CASSFHAAHEQYF.

This clonotype was seen only a few times. The chain couples TRBV20-1 to TRBJ2-1; 9 nucleotides line up with TRBD2. The J segment lost 10 bases and the V segment lost 5 bases, leaving 15 bases of the junction unmatched. Germline V CDR1 and CDR2: DFQATT, SNEGSKA (reference sequence). The CDR3 loop spans 15 amino acids. The CDR3: CSAPSYAGGQQEQFF. The CDR3 coding sequence is TGCAGTGCTCCATCCTACGCGGGAGGGCAACAAGAGCAGTTCTTC.

The chain carries TRBV7-9 and TRBJ2-1, with 7 bases aligning to TRBD1. The CDR3 runs to 16 residues. CDR1 and CDR2 (germline): SEHNR, FQNEAQ (reference sequence). With 4 bases clipped from V and 6 bases from J, the junction kept 12 bases outside the gene matches. The CDR3 region is CASSSAGTENFNEQFF. In nucleotides, the CDR3 is TGTGCCAGCAGCTCCGCCGGGACAGAGAATTTCAATGAGCAGTTCTTC.

The rearrangement joins TRBV4-3 to TRBJ2-7; D is perhaps TRBD1 (5 bases). From germline, CDR1 is LGHNA and CDR2 YSLEER. This CDR3 is 13 amino acids long. V lost 9 bases to trimming and J lost 0 bases, with 12 bases between them. The DNA for the CDR3 is TGCGCCAGTAGCAGGGCGAACTCCTACGAGCAGTACTTC. This codes for CASSRANSYEQYF.

V gene TRBV10-3 combines with J gene TRBJ2-4; 9 bases are a match to TRBD1. J lost 7 bases, V lost 8 bases, and 6 bases had no gene match. Germline V gene data show CDR1 as ENHRY and CDR2 as SYGVKD. The CDR3 has 13 residues. This chain's CDR3 is CAIGAGTGNIQYF. CDR3 bases: TGTGCCATCGGAGCCGGGACAGGGAACATTCAGTACTTC.

The chain couples TRBV11-2 to TRBJ1-2; no clear D gene. The CDR3 covers 16 residues. Germline loops: CDR1 SGHAT, CDR2 FQNNGV. V was pared by 1 base and J by 4 bases, with 16 bases between. The CDR3 loop is CASSLGPPGEGYGYTF. The CDR3 region has the DNA TGTGCCAGCAGCTTAGGTCCCCCGGGTGAAGGCTATGGCTACACCTTC.

This clonotype was found a few times. This sequence joins TRBV5-1 and TRBJ1-1; D is perhaps TRBD1 (6 bases). Looked up from germline, CDR1 is SGHRS and CDR2 is YFSETQ. The germline V and J ends were trimmed by 2 bases and 0 bases, with 14 bases remaining between them. The CDR3 consists of 16 residues. CDR3 nucleotide sequence: TGCGCCAGCAGCTTCCGCCGGGGGACAATGAACACTGAAGCTTTCTTT. Amino acids: CASSFRRGTMNTEAFF. Full variable domain (outside the CDR3, taken from reference TRBV5-1 and TRBJ1-1): KAGVTQTPRYLIKTRGQQVTLSCSPISGHRSVSWYQQTPGQGLQFLFEYFSETQRNKGNFPGRFSGRQFSNSRSEMNVSTLELGDSALYLCASSFRRGTMNTEAFFGQGTRLTVV.

The chain links TRBV20-1 to TRBJ1-1; D unresolved. CDR3 size: 15 residues. The V end was cut by 0 bases, the J end by 5 bases, with 16 bases between. CDR1 is DFQATT, CDR2 SNEGSKA, per germline (reference sequence). The DNA for the CDR3 is TGCAGTGCTAGAGATCTCCAATCAGGCGGAACTGAAGCTTTCTTT. This encodes CSARDLQSGGTEAFF.

The V and J genes are TRBV11-1 and TRBJ2-5; 15 bases are a match to TRBD2. Trimming cost V 5 bases and J 2 bases; bases outside gene matches: 9. Germline V gene sequence: CDR1 SGHAT, CDR2 FQDESV (reference sequence). This CDR3 is built from 18 residues. For the CDR3, the DNA is TGTGCCAGCAGCGGGAGGACTAGCGGGAGGGCCCCTCAAGAGACCCAGTACTTC. As protein: CASSGRTSGRAPQETQYF.

This clonotype was detected only a few times. The J gene is TRBJ2-5, the V gene TRBV7-2; D gene unclear. The V end lost 3 bases, the J end lost 7 bases, and 12 bases lay between the germline ends. The CDR3 contains 13 residues. Germline CDR1 SGHTA, CDR2 FQGNSA. CDR3 protein: CASSLSVGGTQYF. DNA for the CDR3: TGTGCCAGCAGCTTGTCAGTGGGTGGGACCCAGTACTTC.

The chain combines TRBV7-9 with TRBJ2-1, with 9 bases lining up with TRBD1. V dropped 4 bases and J dropped 8; count of bases not matched to a gene: 6. Per germline, CDR1 SEHNR and CDR2 FQNEAQ (reference sequence). CDR3 size: 14 residues. In DNA, the CDR3 is TGTGCCAGCAGCTCGACAGGGGGTAGCGATGAGCAGTTCTTC. Translation: CASSSTGGSDEQFF.

The rearrangement links TRBV28 to TRBJ1-1; D not certain. Trimming pared 3 bases from V and 3 bases from J, leaving 17 bases between. The CDR3 has 16 amino acids. CDR1 MDHEN and CDR2 SYDVKM come from the germline V gene. The CDR3 bases are TGTGCCAGCAGTTTCTACCCCCCTGTGGGCGACACTGAAGCTTTCTTT. Residues: CASSFYPPVGDTEAFF. Based on the CDR3 plus reference TRBV28 and TRBJ1-1, the full variable domain is DVKVTQSSRYLVKRTGEKVFLECVQDMDHENMFWYRQDPGLGLRLIYFSYDVKMKEKGDIPEGYSVSREKKERFSLILESASTNQTSMYLCASSFYPPVGDTEAFFGQGTRLTVV.

This clonotype was detected only a few times. DNA for the CDR3: TGCGCCAGCAGCTTGGACGGGGTAAGCGCAGATACGCAGTATTTT. Its translation: CASSLDGVSADTQYF. This chain links TRBV5-1 with TRBJ2-3, with D perhaps TRBD2 (5 bases). Per the germline V gene, CDR1 is SGHRS and CDR2 is YFSETQ. The CDR3 is made up of 15 amino acids. V was cut by 0 bases and J by 4 bases, with 12 bases left in between. The full variable domain, its missing parts supplied by reference TRBV5-1 and TRBJ2-3, is KAGVTQTPRYLIKTRGQQVTLSCSPISGHRSVSWYQQTPGQGLQFLFEYFSETQRNKGNFPGRFSGRQFSNSRSEMNVSTLELGDSALYLCASSLDGVSADTQYFGPGTRLTVL.

This clonotype has a handful of counts. J is TRBJ2-2 and V is TRBV20-1, with 11 nucleotides matching TRBD2. After removal of 3 bases from V and 0 bases from J, the junction contained 9 bases not matched to a gene. The CDR3 has 18 amino acids. CDR1 is DFQATT, CDR2 SNEGSKA, per germline (reference sequence). The CDR3 DNA reads as TGCAGTGCTAGGGGTTTAGCGGGGGGGATGGCGAACACCGGGGAGCTGTTTTTT. Amino acids: CSARGLAGGMANTGELFF.

This chain connects TRBV2 to TRBJ2-3; D is perhaps TRBD2 (5 bases). Germline V gene lookup returns CDR1 SNHLY and CDR2 FYNNEI. This CDR3 has 14 amino acids. The germline V and J ends were trimmed by 2 bases and 4 bases, with 10 bases remaining between them. The DNA for the CDR3 is TGTGCCAGCAGTGAATATTGGGAGCCAGATACGCAGTATTTT. Its translation: CASSEYWEPDTQYF.

This clonotype was counted a single time. The chain links TRBV6-1 to TRBJ2-1; 11 nucleotides agree with TRBD2. Germline trimming cut 10 bases from V and 7 bases from J; bases unmatched to any gene: 9. Per germline, CDR1 MNHNS and CDR2 SASEGT. The CDR3 contains 14 residues. CDR3 sequence: CATLVAGGGNEQFF. For the CDR3, the DNA is TGTGCCACCTTGGTAGCGGGAGGGGGGAATGAGCAGTTCTTC.

This clonotype has just a few counts. The CDR3 region has the DNA TGTGCCAGCAGAATATCTAGCGGGACGACCGGGGAGCTGTTTTTT. As protein: CASRISSGTTGELFF. The chain recombines TRBV6-1 with TRBJ2-2; 9 bases fit TRBD2. J lost 5 bases, V lost 6 bases, and 7 bases had no gene match. The CDR3 spans 15 residues. Germline V gene sequence: CDR1 MNHNS, CDR2 SASEGT.

The chain employs TRBV24-1 and TRBJ2-3; 8 bases match TRBD1. CDR3 length equals 14 residues. V dropped 7 bases and J dropped 1; count of bases not matched to a gene: 3. Germline V gene lookup returns CDR1 KGHDR and CDR2 SFDVKD. The CDR3 DNA is TGTGCCACCAGCAGGGGGCGGGGCACAGATACGCAGTATTTT. Protein sequence: CATSRGRGTDTQYF.

This clonotype was seen only a few times. The chain combines TRBV6-5 with TRBJ2-3; no definite D call. Germline CDR1 MNHEY, CDR2 SVGAGI. This CDR3 contains 14 residues. The germline V and J ends were trimmed by 2 bases and 4 bases, with 10 bases remaining between them. CDR3: CASSYGYSPDTQYF. In nucleotides, the CDR3 is TGTGCCAGCAGTTACGGTTACTCCCCAGATACGCAGTATTTT.

In its sample, this clonotype was seen once. The CDR3 reads CASSQETQLREQYF. The CDR3 DNA is TGTGCCAGCAGCCAAGAAACTCAGCTTAGGGAGCAGTACTTC. This chain connects TRBV4-2 to TRBJ2-7; D gene unclear. The CDR3 runs 14 residues. V was pared by 0 bases and J by 7 bases, with 13 bases between. Germline V gene sequence: CDR1 LGHNA, CDR2 YNFKEQ.

This clonotype was picked up a small number of times. The V call is TRBV10-1, the J call TRBJ2-1; 9 bases map to TRBD2. CDR3 length: 16 amino acids. Germline values: CDR1 WNHNN, CDR2 SYGVQD (reference sequence). V trimming: 5 bases; J trimming: 0 bases; junction bases outside the gene matches: 5. The CDR3, as DNA: TGCGCCAGCAGTATAGCGGGGGCGAGCTCCTACAATGAGCAGTTCTTC. Protein product: CASSIAGASSYNEQFF.

This clonotype occurred a few times. J is TRBJ2-7 and V is TRBV27, with D perhaps matching TRBD1 (6 bases). Trimming removed 6 bases at V and 2 bases at J, with 17 bases between. CDR1 and CDR2 (germline): MNHEY, SMNVEV (reference sequence). CDR3 length: 15 amino acids. The CDR3 is CASRKDRGGTYEQYF. CDR3 nucleotide sequence: TGTGCCAGCAGGAAGGACAGAGGGGGAACCTACGAGCAGTACTTC.

The chain recombines TRBV3-1 with TRBJ2-3, with 7 bases lining up with TRBD2. CDR1 is LGHDT, CDR2 YNNKEL, per germline (reference sequence). V was pared by 5 bases and J by 1 base, with 9 bases of the junction left unmatched. The CDR3 sequence is 16 residues long. The CDR3 DNA sequence: TGTGCCAGCAGCTCCCGACTAGCCATCCGCACAGATACGCAGTATTTT. It encodes CASSSRLAIRTDTQYF.

This chain connects TRBV18 to TRBJ2-1, with no clear D. Trimming cost V 0 bases and J 4 bases, with 4 bases left between them. The CDR3 is 13 residues long. The germline CDR1 and CDR2 sequences are KGHSH and LQKENI. CDR3 coding DNA: TGTGCCAGCTCACCACCCATGTACAATGAGCAGTTCTTC. This encodes CASSPPMYNEQFF.